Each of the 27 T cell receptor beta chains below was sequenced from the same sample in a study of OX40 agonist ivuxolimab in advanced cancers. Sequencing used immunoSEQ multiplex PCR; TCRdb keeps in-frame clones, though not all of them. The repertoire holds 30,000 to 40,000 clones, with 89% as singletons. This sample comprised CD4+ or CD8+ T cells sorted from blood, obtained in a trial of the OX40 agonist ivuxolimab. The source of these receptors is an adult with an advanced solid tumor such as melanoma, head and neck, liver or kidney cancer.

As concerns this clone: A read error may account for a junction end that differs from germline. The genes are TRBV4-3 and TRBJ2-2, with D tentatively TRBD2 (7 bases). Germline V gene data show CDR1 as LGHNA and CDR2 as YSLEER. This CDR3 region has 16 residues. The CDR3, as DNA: TGCGCCCGCAGCCAAGAGGGGGGGGCTAACACCGGGGAGCTGTTTTTT. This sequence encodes CARSQEGGANTGELFF.

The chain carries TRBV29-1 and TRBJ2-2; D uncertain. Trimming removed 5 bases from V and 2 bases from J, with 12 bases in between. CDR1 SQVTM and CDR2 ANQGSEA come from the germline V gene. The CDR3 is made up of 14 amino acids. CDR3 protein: CSVPGSSNTGELFF. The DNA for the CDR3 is TGCAGCGTTCCAGGATCCTCTAACACCGGGGAGCTGTTTTTT.

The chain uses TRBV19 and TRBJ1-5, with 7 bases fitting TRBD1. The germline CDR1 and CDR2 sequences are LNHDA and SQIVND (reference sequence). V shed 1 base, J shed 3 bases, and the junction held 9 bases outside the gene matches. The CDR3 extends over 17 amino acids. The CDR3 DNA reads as TGTGCCAGTAGTATAGGTATAGGACAGGAACTCAATCAGCCCCAGCATTTT. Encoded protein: CASSIGIGQELNQPQHF. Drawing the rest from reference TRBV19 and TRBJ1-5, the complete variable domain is DGGITQSPKYLFRKEGQNVTLSCEQNLNHDAMYWYRQDPGQGLRLIYYSQIVNDFQKGDIAEGYSVSREKKESFPLTVTSAQKNPTAFYLCASSIGIGQELNQPQHFGDGTRLSIL.

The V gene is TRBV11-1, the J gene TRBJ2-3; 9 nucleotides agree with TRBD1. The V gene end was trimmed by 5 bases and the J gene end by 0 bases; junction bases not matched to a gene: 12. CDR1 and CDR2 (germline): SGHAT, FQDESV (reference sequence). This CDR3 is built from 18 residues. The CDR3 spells CASSVGPGQGRSTDTQYF. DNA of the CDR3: TGTGCCAGCAGCGTGGGACCGGGACAGGGCCGAAGCACAGATACGCAGTATTTT. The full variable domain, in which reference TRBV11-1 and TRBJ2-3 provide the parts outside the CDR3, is EAEVAQSPRYKITEKSQAVAFWCDPISGHATLYWYRQILGQGPELLVQFQDESVVDDSQLPKDRFSAERLKGVDSTLKIQPAELGDSAMYLCASSVGPGQGRSTDTQYFGPGTRLTVL.

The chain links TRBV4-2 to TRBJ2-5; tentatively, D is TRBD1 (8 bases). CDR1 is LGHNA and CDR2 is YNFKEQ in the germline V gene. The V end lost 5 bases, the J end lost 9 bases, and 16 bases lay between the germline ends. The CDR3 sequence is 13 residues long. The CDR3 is CASSFGQGGSQYF. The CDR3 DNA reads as TGTGCCAGCAGCTTTGGACAGGGAGGGTCCCAGTACTTC.

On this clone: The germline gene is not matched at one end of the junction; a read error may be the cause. This chain's CDR3 is CASSDGTTNEKLFF. The CDR3, as DNA: TGTGCCAGCAGTGACGGGACAACGAATGAAAAACTGTTTTTT. The chain carries TRBV28 and TRBJ1-4; tentative D call: TRBD1 (6 bases). Per germline, CDR1 MDHEN and CDR2 SYDVKM. This CDR3 is built from 14 residues.

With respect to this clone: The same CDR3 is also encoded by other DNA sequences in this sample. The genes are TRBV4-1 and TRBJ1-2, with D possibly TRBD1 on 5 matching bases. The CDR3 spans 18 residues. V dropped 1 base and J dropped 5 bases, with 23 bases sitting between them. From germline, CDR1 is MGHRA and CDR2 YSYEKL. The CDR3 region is CASSQAFFGTREGYGYTF. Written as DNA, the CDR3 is TGCGCCAGCAGCCAAGCATTTTTTGGGACCCGTGAGGGATATGGCTACACCTTC.

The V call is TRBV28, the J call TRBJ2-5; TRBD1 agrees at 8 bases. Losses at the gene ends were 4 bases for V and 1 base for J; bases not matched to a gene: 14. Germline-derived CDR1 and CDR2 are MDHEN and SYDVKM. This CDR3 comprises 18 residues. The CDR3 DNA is TGTGCCAGCAGTTCTACCATCCCGGACAGGGAGATCCAAGAGACCCAGTACTTC. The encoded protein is CASSSTIPDREIQETQYF.

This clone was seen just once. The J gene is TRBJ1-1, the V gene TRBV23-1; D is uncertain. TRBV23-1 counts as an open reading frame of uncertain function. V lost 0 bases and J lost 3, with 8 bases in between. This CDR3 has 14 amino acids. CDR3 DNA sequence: TGCGCCAGCAGTCAATCGTGGGGAGACACTGAAGCTTTCTTT. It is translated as CASSQSWGDTEAFF.

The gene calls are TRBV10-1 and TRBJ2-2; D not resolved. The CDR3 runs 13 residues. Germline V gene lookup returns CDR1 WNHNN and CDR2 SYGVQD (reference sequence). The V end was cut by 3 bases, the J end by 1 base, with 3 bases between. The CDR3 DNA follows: TGCGCCAGCAGTGACCAGAACACCGGGGAGCTGTTTTTT. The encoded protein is CASSDQNTGELFF.

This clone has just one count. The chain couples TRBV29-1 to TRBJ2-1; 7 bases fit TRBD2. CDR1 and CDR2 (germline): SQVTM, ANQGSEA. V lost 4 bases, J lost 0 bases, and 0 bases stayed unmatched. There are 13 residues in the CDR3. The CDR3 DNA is TGCAGCGTTGCGGGGGGCTCCTACAATGAGCAGTTCTTC. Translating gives CSVAGGSYNEQFF.

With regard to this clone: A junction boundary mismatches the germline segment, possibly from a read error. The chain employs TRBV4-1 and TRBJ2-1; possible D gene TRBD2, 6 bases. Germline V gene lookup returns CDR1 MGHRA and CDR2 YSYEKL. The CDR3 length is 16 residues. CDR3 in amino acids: CASSQDLRGVTNGQFF. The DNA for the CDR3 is TGCGCCAGCAGCCAAGATTTGCGCGGGGTCACCAATGGGCAGTTCTTC.

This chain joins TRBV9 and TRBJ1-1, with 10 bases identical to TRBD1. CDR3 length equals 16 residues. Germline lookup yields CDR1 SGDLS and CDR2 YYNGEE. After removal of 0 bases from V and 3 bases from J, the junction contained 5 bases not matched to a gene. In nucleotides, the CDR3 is TGTGCCAGCAGCGTAGGGACAGGGGGGACCTACACTGAAGCTTTCTTT. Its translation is CASSVGTGGTYTEAFF.

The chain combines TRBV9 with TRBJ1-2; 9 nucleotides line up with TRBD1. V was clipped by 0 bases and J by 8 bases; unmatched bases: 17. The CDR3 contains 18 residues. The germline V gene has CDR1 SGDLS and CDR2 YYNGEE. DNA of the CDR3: TGTGCCAGCAGCGTAGTCAACCCCTCGGGACAGGGTAGCGACGGCTACACCTTC. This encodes CASSVVNPSGQGSDGYTF.

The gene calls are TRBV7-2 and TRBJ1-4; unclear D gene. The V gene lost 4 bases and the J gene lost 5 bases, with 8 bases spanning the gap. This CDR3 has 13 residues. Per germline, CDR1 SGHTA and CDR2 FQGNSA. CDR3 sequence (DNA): TGTGCCAGCAGCTCATTAATGAATGAAAAACTGTTTTTT. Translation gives CASSSLMNEKLFF.

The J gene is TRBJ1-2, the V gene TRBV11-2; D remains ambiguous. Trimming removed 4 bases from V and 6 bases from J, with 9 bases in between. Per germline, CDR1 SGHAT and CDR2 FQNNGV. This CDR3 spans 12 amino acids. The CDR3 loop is CASSSTLDGYTF. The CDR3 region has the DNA TGTGCCAGCAGCTCTACTTTGGATGGCTACACCTTC.

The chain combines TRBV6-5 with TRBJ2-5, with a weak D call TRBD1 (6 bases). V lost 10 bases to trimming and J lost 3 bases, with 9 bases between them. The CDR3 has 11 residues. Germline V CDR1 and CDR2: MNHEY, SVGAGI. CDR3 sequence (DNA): TGTGCCACTAGGACAGAAGAGACCCAGTACTTC. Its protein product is CATRTEETQYF.

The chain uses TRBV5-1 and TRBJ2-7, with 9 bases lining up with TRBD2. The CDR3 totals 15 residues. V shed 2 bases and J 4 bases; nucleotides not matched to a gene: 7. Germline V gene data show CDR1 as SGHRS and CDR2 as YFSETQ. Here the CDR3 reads CASSFSLAGVYEQYF. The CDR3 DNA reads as TGCGCCAGCAGCTTTTCCTTAGCGGGGGTTTACGAGCAGTACTTC.

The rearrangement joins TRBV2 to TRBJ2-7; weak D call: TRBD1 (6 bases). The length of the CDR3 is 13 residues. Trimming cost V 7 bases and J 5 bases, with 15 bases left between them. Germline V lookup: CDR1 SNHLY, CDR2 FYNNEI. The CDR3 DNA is TGTGCCAGCAACATAGGGCAGGGGAACGAGCAGTACTTC. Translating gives CASNIGQGNEQYF. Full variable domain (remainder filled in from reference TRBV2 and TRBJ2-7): EPEVTQTPSHQVTQMGQEVILRCVPISNHLYFYWYRQILGQKVEFLVSFYNNEISEKSEIFDDQFSVERPDGSNFTLKIRSTKLEDSAMYFCASNIGQGNEQYFGPGTRLTVT.

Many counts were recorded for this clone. The CDR3 here is CAWSVRLDSYNEQFF. CDR3 coding DNA: TGTGCCTGGAGTGTACGGCTTGACTCCTACAATGAGCAGTTCTTC. This chain connects TRBV30 to TRBJ2-1; D not resolved. Looked up from germline, CDR1 is GTSNPN and CDR2 is SVGIG (reference sequence). V dropped 0 bases and J dropped 0 bases, with 9 bases sitting between them. The CDR3 is made up of 15 amino acids.

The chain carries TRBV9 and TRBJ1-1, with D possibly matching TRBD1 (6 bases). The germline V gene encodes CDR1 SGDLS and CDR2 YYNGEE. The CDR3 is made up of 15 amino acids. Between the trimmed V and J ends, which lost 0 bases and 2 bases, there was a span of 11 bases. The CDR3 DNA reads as TGTGCCAGCAGCGTAGTGTCAGGGGCTAACACTGAAGCTTTCTTT. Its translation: CASSVVSGANTEAFF.

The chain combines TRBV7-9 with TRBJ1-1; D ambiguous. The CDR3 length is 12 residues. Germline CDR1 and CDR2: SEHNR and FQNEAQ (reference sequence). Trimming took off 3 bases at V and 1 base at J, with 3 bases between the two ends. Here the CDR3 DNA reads TGTGCCAGCAGCTTGGAGAACACTGAAGCTTTCTTT. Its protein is CASSLENTEAFF.

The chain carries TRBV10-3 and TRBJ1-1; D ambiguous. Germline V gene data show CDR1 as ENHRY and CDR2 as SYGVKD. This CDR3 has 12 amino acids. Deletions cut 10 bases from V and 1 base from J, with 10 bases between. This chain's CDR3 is CATSYGNTEAFF. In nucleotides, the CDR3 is TGTGCCACCTCCTATGGGAACACTGAAGCTTTCTTT.

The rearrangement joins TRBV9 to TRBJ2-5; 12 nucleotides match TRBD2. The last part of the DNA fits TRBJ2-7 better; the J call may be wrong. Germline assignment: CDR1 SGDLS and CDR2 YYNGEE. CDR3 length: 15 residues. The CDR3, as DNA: TGTGCCAGCAGCATTGGACTAGCGGGGCCTCTCGAGCAGTACTTC. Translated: CASSIGLAGPLEQYF.

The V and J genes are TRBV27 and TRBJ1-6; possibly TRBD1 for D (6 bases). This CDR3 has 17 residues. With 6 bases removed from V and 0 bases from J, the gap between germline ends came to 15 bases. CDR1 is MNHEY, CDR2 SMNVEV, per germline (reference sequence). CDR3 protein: CASSPIGGSSYNSPLHF. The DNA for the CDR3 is TGTGCCAGCAGCCCTATAGGGGGGAGCTCCTATAATTCACCCCTCCACTTT.

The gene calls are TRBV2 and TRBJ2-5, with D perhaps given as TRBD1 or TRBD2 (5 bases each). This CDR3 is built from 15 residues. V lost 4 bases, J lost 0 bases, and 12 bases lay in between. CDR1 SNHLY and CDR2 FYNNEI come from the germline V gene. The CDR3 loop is CASSGLGTDQETQYF. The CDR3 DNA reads TGTGCCAGCAGTGGGCTAGGGACGGACCAAGAGACCCAGTACTTC.

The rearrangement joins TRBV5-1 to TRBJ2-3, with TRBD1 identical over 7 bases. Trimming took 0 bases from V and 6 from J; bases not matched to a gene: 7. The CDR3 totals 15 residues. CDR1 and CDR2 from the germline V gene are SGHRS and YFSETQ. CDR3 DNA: TGCGCCAGCAGCTTGGGCGGACAGGCTGTGGATACGCAGTATTTT. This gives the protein CASSLGGQAVDTQYF.